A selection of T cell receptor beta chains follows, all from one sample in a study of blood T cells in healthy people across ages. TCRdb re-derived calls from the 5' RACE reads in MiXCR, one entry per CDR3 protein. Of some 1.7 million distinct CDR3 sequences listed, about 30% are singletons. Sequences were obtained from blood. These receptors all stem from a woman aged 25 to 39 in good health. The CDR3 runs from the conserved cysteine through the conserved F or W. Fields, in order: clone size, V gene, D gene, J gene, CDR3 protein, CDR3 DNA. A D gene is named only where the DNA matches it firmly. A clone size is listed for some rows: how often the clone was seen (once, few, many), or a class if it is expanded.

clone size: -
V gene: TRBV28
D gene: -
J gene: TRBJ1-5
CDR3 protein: CASSFLGGHSNQPQHF
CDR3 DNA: TGTGCCAGCAGTTTCCTCGGGGGTCATAGCAATCAGCCCCAGCATTTT

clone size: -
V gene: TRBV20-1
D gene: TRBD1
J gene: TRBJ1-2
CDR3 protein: CSARTGQGAGGYTF
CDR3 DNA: TGCAGTGCCCGCACGGGACAGGGGGCTGGCGGCTACACCTTC

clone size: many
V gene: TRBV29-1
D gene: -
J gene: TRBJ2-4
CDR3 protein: CSVGLGPAKNIQYF
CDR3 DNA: TGCAGCGTTGGTCTGGGACCCGCCAAAAACATTCAGTACTTC

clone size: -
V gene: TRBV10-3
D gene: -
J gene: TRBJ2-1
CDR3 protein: CAISAGGNEQCF
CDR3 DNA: TGTGCCATCAGTGCCGGAGGAAATGAGCAGTGCTTC

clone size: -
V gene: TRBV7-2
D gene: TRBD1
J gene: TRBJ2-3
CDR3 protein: CASSKTGNRADTQYF
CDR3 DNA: TGTGCCAGCAGCAAGACAGGGAATAGAGCAGATACACAGTATTTT

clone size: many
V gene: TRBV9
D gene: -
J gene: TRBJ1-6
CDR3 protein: CASSAGTQEMPLHF
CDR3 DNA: TGTGCCAGCAGCGCCGGAACACAGGAAATGCCCCTCCACTTT

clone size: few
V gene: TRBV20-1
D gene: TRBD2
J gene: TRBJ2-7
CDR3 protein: CSARGLALGEQYF
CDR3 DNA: TGCAGTGCTAGGGGACTAGCACTTGGCGAGCAGTACTTC

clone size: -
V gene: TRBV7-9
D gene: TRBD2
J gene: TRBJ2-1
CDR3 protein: CASSLETSGFWELNEQFF
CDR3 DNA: TGTGCCAGCAGCTTAGAGACTAGCGGGTTCTGGGAACTCAATGAGCAGTTCTTC

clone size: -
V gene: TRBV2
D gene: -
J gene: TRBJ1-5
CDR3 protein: CTSKGDSNQPQHF
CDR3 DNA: TGTACCAGCAAAGGGGACAGCAATCAGCCCCAGCATTTT

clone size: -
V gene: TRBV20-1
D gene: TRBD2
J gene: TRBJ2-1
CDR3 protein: CSAEAGGSSYNEQFF
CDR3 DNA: TGCAGTGCAGAAGCGGGGGGGTCCTCCTACAATGAGCAGTTCTTC

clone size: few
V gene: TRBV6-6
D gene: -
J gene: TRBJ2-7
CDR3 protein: CASRWDSLSYEQYF
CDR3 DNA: TGTGCCAGCAGGTGGGACTCCCTCTCCTACGAGCAGTACTTC

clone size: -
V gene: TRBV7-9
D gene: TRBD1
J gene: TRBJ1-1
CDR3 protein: CASSSWDRRRTEAFF
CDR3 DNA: TGTGCCAGCAGTTCCTGGGACAGGCGGCGCACTGAAGCTTTCTTT

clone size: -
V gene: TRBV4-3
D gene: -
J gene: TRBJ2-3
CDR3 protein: CASSQGGQPGADTQYF
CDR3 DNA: TGCGCCAGCAGCCAGGGTGGACAACCAGGGGCAGATACGCAGTATTTT

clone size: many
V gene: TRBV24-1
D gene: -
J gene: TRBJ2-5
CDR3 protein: CATRAENQETQYF
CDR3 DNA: TGTGCCACCAGAGCGGAAAACCAAGAGACCCAGTACTTC

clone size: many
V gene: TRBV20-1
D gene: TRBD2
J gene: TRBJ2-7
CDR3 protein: CSAIVGGLATYEQYF
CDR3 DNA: TGCAGTGCTATCGTGGGGGGACTAGCAACCTACGAGCAGTACTTC

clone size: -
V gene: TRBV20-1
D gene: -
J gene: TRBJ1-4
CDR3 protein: CSASSGAQVEKLFF
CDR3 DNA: TGCAGTGCTAGCAGCGGGGCGCAGGTTGAAAAACTGTTTTTT

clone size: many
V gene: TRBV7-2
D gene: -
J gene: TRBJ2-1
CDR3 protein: CASSLAPHLEQFF
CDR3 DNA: TGTGCCAGCAGCTTAGCGCCGCATCTCGAGCAGTTCTTC

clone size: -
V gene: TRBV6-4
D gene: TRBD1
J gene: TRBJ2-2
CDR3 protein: CASGQGTNTGELFF
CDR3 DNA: TGTGCCAGCGGACAGGGGACTAACACCGGGGAGCTGTTTTTT

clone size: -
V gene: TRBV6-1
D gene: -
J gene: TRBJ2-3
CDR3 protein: CASSVQLGTQYF
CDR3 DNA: TGTGCCAGCAGTGTCCAGCTAGGTACGCAGTATTTT

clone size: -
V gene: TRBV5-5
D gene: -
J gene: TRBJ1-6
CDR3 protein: CASSPRMGSPPHF
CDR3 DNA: TGTGCCAGCAGCCCTCGAATGGGGTCACCCCCCCACTTT

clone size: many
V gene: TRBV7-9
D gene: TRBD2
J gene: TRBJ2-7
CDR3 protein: CASSSPTSTSGDSYEQYF
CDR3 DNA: TGTGCCAGCAGCTCCCCAACCTCTACTAGCGGGGACTCCTACGAGCAGTACTTC

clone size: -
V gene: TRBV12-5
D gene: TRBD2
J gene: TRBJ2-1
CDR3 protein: CASGLVQPGGTPNEQFF
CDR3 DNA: TGTGCTAGTGGTTTGGTTCAGCCGGGGGGAACCCCCAATGAGCAGTTCTTC

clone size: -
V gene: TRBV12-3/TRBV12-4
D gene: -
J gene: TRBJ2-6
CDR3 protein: CASSPSWGGANVLTF
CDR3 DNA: TGTGCCAGCAGCCCTTCCTGGGGAGGGGCCAACGTCCTGACTTTC

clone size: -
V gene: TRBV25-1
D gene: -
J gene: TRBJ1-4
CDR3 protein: CASSGQGQGTNEKLFF
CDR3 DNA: TGTGCCAGCAGTGGGCAAGGCCAGGGAACTAATGAAAAACTGTTTTTT

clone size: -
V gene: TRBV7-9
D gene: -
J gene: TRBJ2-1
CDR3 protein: CASSQGGMGYNEQFF
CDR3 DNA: TGTGCCAGCAGCCAAGGCGGGATGGGTTACAATGAGCAGTTCTTC

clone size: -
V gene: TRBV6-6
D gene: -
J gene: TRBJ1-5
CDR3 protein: CASSYEGYGDQPQHF
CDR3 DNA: TGTGCCAGCAGTTATGAAGGGTATGGAGACCAGCCCCAGCATTTT

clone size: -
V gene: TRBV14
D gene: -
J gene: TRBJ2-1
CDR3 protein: CASSRSLGSGRNEQFF
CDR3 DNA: TGTGCCAGCAGCCGCTCCCTGGGCAGCGGCCGCAATGAGCAGTTCTTC

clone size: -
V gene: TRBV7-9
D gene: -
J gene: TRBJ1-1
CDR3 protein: CASSALGGRTEAFF
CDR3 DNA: TGTGCCAGCAGCGCACTGGGGGGACGGACTGAAGCTTTCTTT

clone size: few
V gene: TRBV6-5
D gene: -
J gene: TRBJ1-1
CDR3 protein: CASRPQTGAMNTEAFF
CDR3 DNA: TGTGCCAGCAGACCACAGACAGGAGCCATGAACACTGAAGCTTTCTTT

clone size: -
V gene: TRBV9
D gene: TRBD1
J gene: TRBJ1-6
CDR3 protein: CASSVGGQGDSPLHF
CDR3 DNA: TGTGCCAGCAGCGTAGGGGGACAGGGGGATTCACCCCTCCACTTT

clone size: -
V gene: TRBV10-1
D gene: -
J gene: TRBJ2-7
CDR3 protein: CASSGVKGAYEQYF
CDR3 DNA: TGCGCCAGCAGTGGAGTAAAGGGGGCCTACGAGCAGTACTTC

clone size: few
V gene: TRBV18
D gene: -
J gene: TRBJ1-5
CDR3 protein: CASSLPGEPQHF
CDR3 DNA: TGTGCCAGCTCACTCCCTGGGGAGCCCCAGCATTTT

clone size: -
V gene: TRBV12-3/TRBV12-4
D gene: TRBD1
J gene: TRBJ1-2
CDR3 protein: CASSLRTGGSHGYTF
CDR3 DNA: TGTGCCAGCAGTTTAAGGACAGGGGGCAGCCATGGCTACACCTTC